This TCR beta chain was profiled in a study of metastatic and nonmetastatic thyroid tumors. Whole-study context: Both malignant and benign thyroid patients supplied peripheral blood and tumor or nodule tissue samples, across which the repertoires of these patients were then compared.

Patients were all untreated before their thyroid surgery. V was shortened by 1 base and J by 7 bases, with 17 bases between the two germline ends. Germline lookup yields CDR1 SGHDT and CDR2 YYEEEE. The CDR3 runs 15 residues. General study points: Within blood and tumor, benign nodules reportedly had significantly lower TCR beta diversity than malignant thyroid tumors did.

As processed by the authors: In papillary thyroid cancer, a distant-metastasis classifier was built using CDR3 differences across clinicopathological groups. TCRdb re-called clones from the PCR reads using MiXCR. The V and J calls were not made by the authors but by TCRdb's processing. The table shows around 61,000 clones, with 30% occurring only once. About this clone: Its target is unknown.

The chain uses TRBV5-6 and TRBJ1-2; D call uncertain. This TCR came from a female donor with papillary thyroid cancer or a benign thyroid nodule (not recorded which). Some clones in this sample may be carry-over from other donors' samples. Sequenced: blood. In DNA, the CDR3 is TGTGCCAGCAGCTTGATAGGAGGGAGGACGGGTGGCTACACCTTC. Translated, it gives CASSLIGGRTGGYTF.